Included here is one TCR beta chain sequence, with context. In the PCR, 60 Vbeta and 13 Jbeta primers were used. Measured with immunoSEQ multiplex PCR; TCRdb has only the in-frame clones, and not every one. Of fewer than 85,000 clones in the sample, more than 75% were seen once. These data originate in a study of cytomegalovirus exposure and HLA in healthy donors. Study background: A prior analysis found 95 million to 140 million unique TCR beta sequences from approximately 200 million T cells.

Trimming cost V 5 bases and J 4 bases; bases outside gene matches: 11. The CDR3 contains 16 residues. Germline V gene lookup returns CDR1 MGHDK and CDR2 SYGVNS. The genes are TRBV25-1 and TRBJ2-3; 8 bases map to TRBD1. The TCR was taken from a male donor in good health and CMV-seropositive. The specimen sequenced was PBMCs. The CDR3 DNA reads as TGTGCCAGCAGTCCCCGAGAGACAGGGGACCCAGATACGCAGTATTTT. As protein: CASSPRETGDPDTQYF.